This T cell receptor beta chain stems from a study of T cell repertoires in cytomegalovirus infection. Study details: TCR beta signatures that were public indicated CMV infection and matching HLA type. Study-level results: The cumulative frequency of public TCR beta families distinguished individuals who carried CMV together with the relevant HLA. What dominated the ex vivo response were HLA-C-restricted CMV-specific TCR beta clonotypes.

There are 15 residues in the CDR3. With 7 bases clipped from V and 9 bases from J, the junction kept 9 bases outside the gene matches. Germline lookup yields CDR1 SNHLY and CDR2 FYNNEI. This clonotype was seen at least ten times. Antigen: not known. Using its own MiXCR run on the reads, TCRdb lists one record per CDR3 protein. The table lists 490,000 or so distinct CDR3 sequences, 11% of them singletons. The sequence was collected from a human donor in good health (CMV status not recorded). Some clones in this sample may be carry-over from other donors' samples. The chain joins TRBV2 to TRBJ2-4; the match to TRBD2 covers 13 bases. Sequencing was performed on PBMCs. The DNA of the CDR3 is TGTGCCAGCAATCCGGGACTAGCGGGGCAAGGCATTCAGTACTTC. Its translation is CASNPGLAGQGIQYF.